Listed here are 9 T cell receptor beta chains from one sample, sequenced in a study of shared T cell receptors in the human thymus. Produced via immunoSEQ multiplex PCR; TCRdb's table is partial and in-frame only. The sample consists of 500,000 to 850,000 clones, over 75% of them appearing once. The same sample was also used in a study of human thymus T cells.

Sequencing was carried out using thymocytes. The source is a boy in the first two years of life with a congenital heart defect.

This clone was seen a single time. The chain is built from TRBV10-3 and TRBJ2-7, with TRBD1 matching over 8 bases. The CDR3 covers 13 residues. Germline V gene lookup returns CDR1 ENHRY and CDR2 SYGVKD. Losses at the gene ends were 6 bases for V and 2 bases for J; bases not matched to a gene: 3. CDR3 coding DNA: TGTGCCATCAGGAGGGACAGGACCTACGAGCAGTACTTC. It yields the protein CAIRRDRTYEQYF.

V usage is TRBV11-2 and J usage is TRBJ2-1; D possibly corresponds to TRBD2 (5 bases). Germline V gene sequence: CDR1 SGHAT, CDR2 FQNNGV. V lost 5 bases and J 6 bases, leaving 8 bases between the germline ends. The CDR3 loop spans 12 amino acids. CDR3 nucleotides: TGTGCCAGCAGCCTGGCGGGCAATGAGCAGTTCTTC. The encoded protein is CASSLAGNEQFF. The complete variable domain, with remaining parts taken from reference TRBV11-2 and TRBJ2-1, reads EAGVAQSPRYKIIEKRQSVAFWCNPISGHATLYWYQQILGQGPKLLIQFQNNGVVDDSQLPKDRFSAERLKGVDSTLKIQPAKLEDSAVYLCASSLAGNEQFFGPGTRLTVL.

This sequence joins TRBV29-1 and TRBJ2-1; TRBD1 is a possible D gene (6 bases). V lost 6 bases, J lost 0 bases, and 24 bases lay in between. The length of the CDR3 is 18 residues. Germline-derived CDR1 and CDR2 are SQVTM and ANQGSEA. The CDR3 region is CSVSYWAQGPSSYNEQFF. The CDR3 DNA sequence: TGCAGCGTGTCGTATTGGGCACAGGGCCCAAGCTCCTACAATGAGCAGTTCTTC.

V and J are TRBV28 and TRBJ2-2; 16 positions match TRBD2. Germline assignment: CDR1 MDHEN and CDR2 SYDVKM. The V segment lost 1 base and the J segment 3 bases; nucleotides outside the gene matches: 14. This CDR3 is built from 22 residues. This CDR3 is CASSLYAAGLAGGIPDTGELFF. For the CDR3, the DNA is TGTGCCAGCAGTTTATATGCCGCGGGACTAGCGGGAGGGATCCCGGACACCGGGGAGCTGTTTTTT.

The V and J genes are TRBV2 and TRBJ2-1; a possible D gene is TRBD1 (6 bases). Trimming stripped 6 bases from V and 8 bases from J, with 23 bases between. Germline V gene lookup returns CDR1 SNHLY and CDR2 FYNNEI. CDR3 length: 16 residues. The CDR3, as DNA: TGTGCCAGCAGACTAACCCGGGACAAAAAATTGGATGAGCAGTTCTTC. Translation: CASRLTRDKKLDEQFF.

The rearrangement uses TRBV4-3 and TRBJ1-3; D is ambiguous. V was cut by 1 base and J by 0 bases, with 13 bases left in between. The CDR3 contains 17 residues. CDR1 and CDR2 from the germline V gene are LGHNA and YSLEER. This chain's CDR3 is CASSQGTEQNSGNTIYF. CDR3 bases: TGCGCCAGCAGCCAAGGAACGGAACAGAACTCTGGAAACACCATATATTTT.

This chain connects TRBV10-1 to TRBJ2-7; TRBD2 matches 8 bases. J gave up 7 bases and V 2 bases, and 4 bases lay outside the gene matches. CDR3 length: 13 residues. Germline CDR1 is WNHNN and CDR2 is SYGVQD (reference sequence). The CDR3 loop is CASSELAGTEQYF. The CDR3 DNA is TGCGCCAGCAGTGAGCTAGCGGGCACGGAGCAGTACTTC.

V usage is TRBV6-4 and J usage is TRBJ2-7, with 11 bases matching TRBD1. In germline, CDR1 is MRHNA, CDR2 SNTAGT. This CDR3 region has 16 residues. The V and J ends lost 3 bases and 7 bases, in that order; junction bases with no gene match: 11. The CDR3 is CASSDSPDRGREEQYF. CDR3 nucleotides: TGTGCCAGCAGTGATTCCCCGGACAGGGGGCGCGAGGAGCAGTACTTC.

The chain recombines TRBV6-9 with TRBJ1-5; D ambiguous. This CDR3 has 16 residues. Germline values: CDR1 MNHGY, CDR2 SVAAGI. V dropped 2 bases and J dropped 10 bases, with 21 bases sitting between them. The CDR3 sequence is CASSYPNVCYRSPQHF. The CDR3, as DNA: TGTGCCAGCAGTTATCCCAATGTTTGCTACAGATCACCCCAGCATTTT.